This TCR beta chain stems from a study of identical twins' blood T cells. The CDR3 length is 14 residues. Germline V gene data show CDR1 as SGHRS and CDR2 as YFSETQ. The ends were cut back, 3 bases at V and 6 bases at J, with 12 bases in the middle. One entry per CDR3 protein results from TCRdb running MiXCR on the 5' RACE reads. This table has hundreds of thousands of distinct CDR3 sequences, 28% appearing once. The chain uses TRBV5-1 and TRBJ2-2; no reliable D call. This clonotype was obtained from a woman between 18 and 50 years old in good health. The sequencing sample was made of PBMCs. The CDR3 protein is CASSSRLVPGELFF. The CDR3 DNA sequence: TGCGCCAGCAGCTCAAGGCTCGTACCCGGGGAGCTGTTTTTT. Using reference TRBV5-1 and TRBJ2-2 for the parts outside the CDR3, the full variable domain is KAGVTQTPRYLIKTRGQQVTLSCSPISGHRSVSWYQQTPGQGLQFLFEYFSETQRNKGNFPGRFSGRQFSNSRSEMNVSTLELGDSALYLCASSSRLVPGELFFGEGSRLTVL.